This T cell receptor beta chain derives from a study of T-cell reconstitution after alpha-beta-depleted transplantation in children. Overall study results and limits: The main origin of T-cell counts and diversity one year after transplant was newly produced T cells. Elevated TCRbeta diversity at day 60 was traced, in some patients, to surviving recipient T cells and thymic progenitors. About two months after transplant, alpha-beta T cells reportedly came from several hundred expanded graft clones.

The CDR3 covers 15 residues. CDR1 and CDR2 (germline): DFQATT, SNEGSKA (reference sequence). Trimming took 0 bases from V and 7 from J, leaving 18 bases between them. A TCRbeta library incorporating unique molecular identifiers was prepared. MiXCR, applied by TCRdb to the PCR reads, yields one record per CDR3 protein. This table holds fewer than 700,000 distinct CDR3 sequences, 13% found once. In its sample, this clonotype was seen many times. Its antigen is undetermined. This sequence was found in a male patient younger than 18 who had a stem cell transplant for acute myeloid leukemia, so the T cells may come from the graft donor. The J gene is TRBJ1-2, the V gene TRBV20-1; D uncertain. Source: PBMCs, mostly from graft donor cells, taken 360 days after TCRalphabeta/CD19-depleted stem cell transplant. CDR3 DNA: TGCAGTGCTAGAGAACAGTCAAGGGTCATTCTTGGCTACACCTTC. It codes for CSAREQSRVILGYTF.